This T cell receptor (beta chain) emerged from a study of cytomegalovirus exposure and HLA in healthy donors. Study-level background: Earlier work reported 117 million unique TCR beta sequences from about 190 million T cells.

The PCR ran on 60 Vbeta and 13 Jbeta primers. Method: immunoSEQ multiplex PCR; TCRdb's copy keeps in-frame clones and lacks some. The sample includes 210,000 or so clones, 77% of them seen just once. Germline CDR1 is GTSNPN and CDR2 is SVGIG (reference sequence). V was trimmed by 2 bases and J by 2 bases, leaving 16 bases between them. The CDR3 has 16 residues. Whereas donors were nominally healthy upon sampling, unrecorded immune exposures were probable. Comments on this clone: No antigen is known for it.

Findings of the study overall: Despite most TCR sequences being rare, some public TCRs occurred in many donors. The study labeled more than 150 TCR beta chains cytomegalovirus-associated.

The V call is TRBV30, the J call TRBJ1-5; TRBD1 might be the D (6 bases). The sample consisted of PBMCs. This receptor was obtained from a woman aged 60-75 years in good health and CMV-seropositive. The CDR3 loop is CAWSTGTAERNQPQHF. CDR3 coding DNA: TGTGCCTGGAGTACAGGGACGGCGGAGCGCAATCAGCCCCAGCATTTT. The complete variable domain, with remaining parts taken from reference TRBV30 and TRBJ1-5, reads SQTIHQWPATLVQPVGSPLSLECTVEGTSNPNLYWYRQAAGRGLQLLFYSVGIGQISSEVPQNLSASRPQDRQFILSSKKLLLSDSGFYLCAWSTGTAERNQPQHFGDGTRLSIL.